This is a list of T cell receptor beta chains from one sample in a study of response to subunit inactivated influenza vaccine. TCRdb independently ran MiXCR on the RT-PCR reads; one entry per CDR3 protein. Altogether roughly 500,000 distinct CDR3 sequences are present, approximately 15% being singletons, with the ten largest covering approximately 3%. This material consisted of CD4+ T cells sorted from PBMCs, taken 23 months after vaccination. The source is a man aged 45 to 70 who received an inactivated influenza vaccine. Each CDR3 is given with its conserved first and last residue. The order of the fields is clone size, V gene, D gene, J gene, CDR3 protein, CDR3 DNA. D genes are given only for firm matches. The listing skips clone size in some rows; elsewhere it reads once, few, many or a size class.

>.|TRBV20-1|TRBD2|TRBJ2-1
CSAKTSGNNEQFF
TGCAGTGCTAAAACTAGCGGGAACAATGAGCAGTTCTTC
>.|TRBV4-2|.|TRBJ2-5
CASSQVGQNKETQYF
TGTGCCAGCAGCCAAGTCGGTCAGAATAAAGAGACCCAGTACTTC
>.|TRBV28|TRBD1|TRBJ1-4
CASSYQGASGEKLFF
TGTGCCAGCAGTTATCAGGGGGCGTCTGGGGAAAAACTGTTTTTT
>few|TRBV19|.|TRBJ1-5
CASSIRDSNQPQHF
TGTGCCAGTAGTATAAGAGATAGCAATCAGCCCCAGCATTTT
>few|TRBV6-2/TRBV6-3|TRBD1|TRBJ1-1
CASSALWTGRTTEAFF
TGTGCCAGCAGTGCACTATGGACAGGGCGTACCACTGAAGCTTTCTTT
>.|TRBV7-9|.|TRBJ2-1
CASSPLALYNEQFF
TGTGCCAGCAGCCCCCTGGCGCTCTACAATGAGCAGTTCTTC
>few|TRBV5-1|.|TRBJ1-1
CASRFGDTEAFF
TGCGCCAGCAGATTCGGTGATACTGAAGCTTTCTTT
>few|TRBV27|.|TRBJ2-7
CASRGYGTYEQYF
TGTGCCAGCCGGGGGTACGGAACCTACGAGCAGTACTTC
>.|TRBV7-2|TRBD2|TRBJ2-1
CASSPGLAGGLNEQFF
TGTGCCAGCAGCCCCGGACTAGCGGGGGGATTGAATGAGCAGTTCTTC
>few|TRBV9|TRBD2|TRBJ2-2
CASRKGGTSFGELFF
TGTGCCAGCAGAAAGGGGGGGACTAGTTTTGGGGAGCTGTTTTTT
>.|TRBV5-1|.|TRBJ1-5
CASSLELGANQPQHF
TGCGCCAGCAGCTTGGAGTTAGGGGCCAATCAGCCCCAGCATTTT
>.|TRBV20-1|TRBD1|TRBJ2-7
CSARAGTGGAGVQYF
TGCAGTGCTAGAGCCGGGACAGGGGGCGCGGGGGTGCAGTACTTC
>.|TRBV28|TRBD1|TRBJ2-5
CASRQQGKETQYF
TGTGCCAGCAGGCAACAGGGGAAAGAGACCCAGTACTTC
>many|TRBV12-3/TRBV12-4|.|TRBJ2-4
CASTRGGTRAKNIQYF
TGTGCCAGCACCAGGGGGGGGACAAGAGCCAAAAACATTCAGTACTTC
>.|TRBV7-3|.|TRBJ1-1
CASSLHPRTEAFF
TGTGCCAGCAGCTTACACCCTCGCACTGAAGCTTTCTTT
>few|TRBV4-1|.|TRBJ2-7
CASSHQVSSYEQYF
TGCGCCAGCAGCCACCAGGTTAGCTCCTACGAGCAGTACTTC
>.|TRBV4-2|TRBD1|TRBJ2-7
CASSQERTGRYEQYF
TGTGCCAGCAGCCAAGAACGGACAGGGCGCTACGAGCAGTACTTC
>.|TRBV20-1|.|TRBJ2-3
CSAPDGVNTQYF
TGCAGTGCGCCCGACGGGGTGAACACGCAGTATTTT
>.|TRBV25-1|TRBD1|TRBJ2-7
CASSESNRGPGSSYEQYF
TGTGCCAGCAGTGAATCGAATAGGGGGCCTGGAAGCTCCTACGAGCAGTACTTC
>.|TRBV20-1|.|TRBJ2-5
CSARWLQETQYF
TGCAGTGCCCGTTGGCTCCAAGAGACCCAGTACTTC
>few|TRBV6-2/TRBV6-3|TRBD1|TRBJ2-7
CASSPLRTGAYEQYF
TGTGCCAGCAGTCCCCTAAGGACAGGAGCCTACGAGCAGTACTTC
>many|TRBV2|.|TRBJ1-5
CASTYSEYQPQHF
TGTGCCAGCACTTACAGCGAGTATCAGCCCCAGCATTTT
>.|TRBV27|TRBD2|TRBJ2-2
CASSRSQRGTNTGELFF
TGTGCCAGCAGTCGATCCCAGCGGGGGACGAACACCGGGGAGCTGTTTTTT
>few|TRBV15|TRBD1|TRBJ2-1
CATSRTGGTDEQFF
TGTGCCACCAGCAGGACAGGGGGCACCGATGAGCAGTTCTTC
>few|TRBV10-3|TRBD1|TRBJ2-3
CAISSDRGGTDTQYF
TGTGCCATCAGTTCGGACAGGGGGGGCACAGATACGCAGTATTTT